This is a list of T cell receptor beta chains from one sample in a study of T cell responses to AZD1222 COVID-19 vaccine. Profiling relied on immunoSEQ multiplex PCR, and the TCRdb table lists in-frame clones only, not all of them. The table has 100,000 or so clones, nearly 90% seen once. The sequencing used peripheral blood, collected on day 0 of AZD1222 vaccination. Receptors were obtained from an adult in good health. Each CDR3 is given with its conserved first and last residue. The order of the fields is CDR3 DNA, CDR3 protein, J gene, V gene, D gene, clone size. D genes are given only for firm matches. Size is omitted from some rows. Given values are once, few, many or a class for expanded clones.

CDR3nt: TGTGCCAGCAGCCGGGAATATAATGAAAAACTGTTTTTT; CDR3aa: CASSREYNEKLFF; j_gene: TRBJ1-4; v_gene: TRBV11-2; d_gene: NA; abundance: NA
CDR3nt: TGTGCCAGCAGCGCTAGCGGCCCCTTCGTCAGTGAGCAGTTCTTC; CDR3aa: CASSASGPFVSEQFF; j_gene: TRBJ2-1; v_gene: TRBV9; d_gene: TRBD2; abundance: once
CDR3nt: TGTGCCAGCAGCTTCGGGGGGAACACCATATATTTT; CDR3aa: CASSFGGNTIYF; j_gene: TRBJ1-3; v_gene: TRBV7-9; d_gene: NA; abundance: NA
CDR3nt: TGTGCCAGCAGCCAAGACCGGGACTCCCTGGTAGTTACCGGGGAGCTGTTTTTT; CDR3aa: CASSQDRDSLVVTGELFF; j_gene: TRBJ2-2; v_gene: TRBV4-2; d_gene: NA; abundance: NA
CDR3nt: TGTGCCAGCGGCTTCGGGGGGACGGGGAATTCACCCCTCCACTTT; CDR3aa: CASGFGGTGNSPLHF; j_gene: TRBJ1-6; v_gene: TRBV28; d_gene: NA; abundance: NA
CDR3nt: TGTGCCAGCAGCTCGGGACAGGGGGCAGGGTCCTACGAGCAGTACTTC; CDR3aa: CASSSGQGAGSYEQYF; j_gene: TRBJ2-7; v_gene: TRBV11-2; d_gene: TRBD1; abundance: NA
CDR3nt: TGCGCCAGCAGCCAAGGGCTAGCGGGGGTCGCCTTGTTCTTC; CDR3aa: CASSQGLAGVALFF; j_gene: TRBJ2-1; v_gene: TRBV4-3; d_gene: TRBD2; abundance: once
CDR3nt: TGTGCCAGCAGTCAGCGCGCCCTACCCATGCAGTTCTTC; CDR3aa: CASSQRALPMQFF; j_gene: TRBJ2-1; v_gene: TRBV27; d_gene: NA; abundance: NA
CDR3nt: TGTGCCAGCAGCCCATCAGGACAGGGAAGGGGACAGCCCCAGCATTTT; CDR3aa: CASSPSGQGRGQPQHF; j_gene: TRBJ1-5; v_gene: TRBV11-2; d_gene: TRBD1; abundance: NA
CDR3nt: TGTGCCAGCAGGAGGACAGGGGGTATTAGGACTGAAGCTTTCTTT; CDR3aa: CASRRTGGIRTEAFF; j_gene: TRBJ1-1; v_gene: TRBV6-5; d_gene: TRBD1; abundance: once
CDR3nt: TGTGCCAGCCGAGCGGGGGGGTCGATGAATACGCAGTATTTT; CDR3aa: CASRAGGSMNTQYF; j_gene: TRBJ2-3; v_gene: TRBV6-5; d_gene: TRBD2; abundance: NA
CDR3nt: TGTGCCAGCAGCTGGGGACAGGCCTCTGGAAACACCATATATTTT; CDR3aa: CASSWGQASGNTIYF; j_gene: TRBJ1-3; v_gene: TRBV14; d_gene: TRBD1; abundance: NA
CDR3nt: TGTGCCAGCAGCGAGGACAGGGGTTGGGGTGGCTACACCTTC; CDR3aa: CASSEDRGWGGYTF; j_gene: TRBJ1-2; v_gene: TRBV7-2; d_gene: TRBD1; abundance: once
CDR3nt: TGTGCCAGCAGCCCTTCCCGGACAGGGAACTATGGCTACACCTTC; CDR3aa: CASSPSRTGNYGYTF; j_gene: TRBJ1-2; v_gene: TRBV7-2; d_gene: TRBD1; abundance: once
CDR3nt: TGTGCCAGCAGTCCCTCAGCCGGGGCCAACGTCCTGACTTTC; CDR3aa: CASSPSAGANVLTF; j_gene: TRBJ2-6; v_gene: TRBV6-2/TRBV6-3; d_gene: NA; abundance: once
CDR3nt: TGTGCCTGGAGTGTATGTTCTGGGGGCGATTGCAATCAGCCCCAGCATTTT; CDR3aa: CAWSVCSGGDCNQPQHF; j_gene: TRBJ1-5; v_gene: TRBV30; d_gene: NA; abundance: NA
CDR3nt: TGCAGCGTTGCCGTCGTAGATGGCTACACCTTC; CDR3aa: CSVAVVDGYTF; j_gene: TRBJ1-2; v_gene: TRBV29-1; d_gene: NA; abundance: NA
CDR3nt: TGTGCCAGCTCTCCCGGGACAGGGGCGTTAAGCTACACCTTC; CDR3aa: CASSPGTGALSYTF; j_gene: TRBJ1-2; v_gene: TRBV18; d_gene: TRBD1; abundance: NA
CDR3nt: TGTGCCAGCAGCCAAAAAACCAACCCCAGACTAGCTAGCACAGATACGCAGTATTTT; CDR3aa: CASSQKTNPRLASTDTQYF; j_gene: TRBJ2-3; v_gene: TRBV4-2; d_gene: TRBD2; abundance: NA
CDR3nt: TGTGCCAGCATACAACTAGCGGGAGCAGAGACCCAGTACTTC; CDR3aa: CASIQLAGAETQYF; j_gene: TRBJ2-5; v_gene: TRBV2; d_gene: TRBD2; abundance: few
CDR3nt: TGTGCCAGCCAGACTAGCGGTAGCACAGATACGCAGTATTTT; CDR3aa: CASQTSGSTDTQYF; j_gene: TRBJ2-3; v_gene: TRBV13; d_gene: TRBD2; abundance: NA
CDR3nt: TGTGCCAGCCACAAGGACCTCTCGGGGTACACTGAAGCTTTCTTT; CDR3aa: CASHKDLSGYTEAFF; j_gene: TRBJ1-1; v_gene: TRBV6-5; d_gene: NA; abundance: NA
CDR3nt: TGCAGCGTTGACTTGGGTGGGCCCTCGAGGGAGCAGTACTTC; CDR3aa: CSVDLGGPSREQYF; j_gene: TRBJ2-7; v_gene: TRBV29-1; d_gene: NA; abundance: NA
CDR3nt: TGTGCCAGCAGCTCGAGACCGCCGTGGACTGAAGCTTTCTTT; CDR3aa: CASSSRPPWTEAFF; j_gene: TRBJ1-1; v_gene: TRBV7-2; d_gene: NA; abundance: NA
CDR3nt: TGTGCCAGCAGTGGAATGCAGGCCCGAACCTACGAGCAGTACTTC; CDR3aa: CASSGMQARTYEQYF; j_gene: TRBJ2-7; v_gene: TRBV2; d_gene: NA; abundance: few
CDR3nt: TGTGCCAGCAGTTACTCAGGGACAGGGACGAGGGGCTACACCTTC; CDR3aa: CASSYSGTGTRGYTF; j_gene: TRBJ1-2; v_gene: TRBV6-5; d_gene: TRBD1; abundance: few
CDR3nt: TGTGCCAGCAGACCCGGACAGGGGGCATTTGCTGGCTACACCTTC; CDR3aa: CASRPGQGAFAGYTF; j_gene: TRBJ1-2; v_gene: TRBV5-6; d_gene: TRBD1; abundance: NA
CDR3nt: TGTGCCAGCAGCCCCTCTGGGACTAGCGGGGCCACCGGGGAGCTGTTTTTT; CDR3aa: CASSPSGTSGATGELFF; j_gene: TRBJ2-2; v_gene: TRBV7-3; d_gene: TRBD2; abundance: NA
CDR3nt: TGTGCCAGCAGTGAAGCGCTAGGGTACACTGAAGCTTTCTTT; CDR3aa: CASSEALGYTEAFF; j_gene: TRBJ1-1; v_gene: TRBV2; d_gene: NA; abundance: NA
CDR3nt: TGTGCCAGCAGTGACTCGAAGTATTCACCCCTCCACTTT; CDR3aa: CASSDSKYSPLHF; j_gene: TRBJ1-6; v_gene: TRBV6-4; d_gene: NA; abundance: NA
CDR3nt: TGTGCTAGTGGACTACGGGATAATCAGCCCCAGCATTTT; CDR3aa: CASGLRDNQPQHF; j_gene: TRBJ1-5; v_gene: TRBV12-5; d_gene: NA; abundance: NA
CDR3nt: TGTGCCAGCAGTTTATCATTAGGGTTAGGGACAGATACGCAGTATTTT; CDR3aa: CASSLSLGLGTDTQYF; j_gene: TRBJ2-3; v_gene: TRBV27; d_gene: NA; abundance: NA
CDR3nt: TGCGCCAGCAGCCAAGGGACTAGCGGAGATTACAATGAGCAGTTCTTC; CDR3aa: CASSQGTSGDYNEQFF; j_gene: TRBJ2-1; v_gene: TRBV4-3; d_gene: TRBD2; abundance: NA
CDR3nt: TGCGCCAGCAGCCAAGATTTGGGACAGGGGAGTCAGCCCCAGCATTTT; CDR3aa: CASSQDLGQGSQPQHF; j_gene: TRBJ1-5; v_gene: TRBV4-3; d_gene: TRBD1; abundance: NA
CDR3nt: TGTGCCACCAGTGATTCCACAGGGGCAGATACGCAGTATTTT; CDR3aa: CATSDSTGADTQYF; j_gene: TRBJ2-3; v_gene: TRBV24-1; d_gene: TRBD1; abundance: NA
CDR3nt: TGTGCCAGCAGTTACGAGCCACCTGGGGCCTCCACTGAAGCTTTCTTT; CDR3aa: CASSYEPPGASTEAFF; j_gene: TRBJ1-1; v_gene: TRBV6-5; d_gene: NA; abundance: NA
CDR3nt: TGTGCCAGCAGCTTGTTAGGCGCGGGCAATGAGCAGTTCTTC; CDR3aa: CASSLLGAGNEQFF; j_gene: TRBJ2-1; v_gene: TRBV5-6; d_gene: NA; abundance: NA
CDR3nt: TGTGCCTGGAGTGCCGGGACAGGTGAAGAAAAACTGTTTTTT; CDR3aa: CAWSAGTGEEKLFF; j_gene: TRBJ1-4; v_gene: TRBV30; d_gene: TRBD1; abundance: NA
CDR3nt: TGTGCCAGCAGCCCCCAAGGCGGGGGGATTAGCAATCAGCCCCAGCATTTT; CDR3aa: CASSPQGGGISNQPQHF; j_gene: TRBJ1-5; v_gene: TRBV7-2; d_gene: NA; abundance: once
CDR3nt: TGTGCCAGTAGCGGGGTTCCCTCTGGAAACACCATATATTTT; CDR3aa: CASSGVPSGNTIYF; j_gene: TRBJ1-3; v_gene: TRBV19; d_gene: NA; abundance: NA
CDR3nt: TGTGCCAGCAGCTTGCGGGGATTACAAGAGACCCAGTACTTC; CDR3aa: CASSLRGLQETQYF; j_gene: TRBJ2-5; v_gene: TRBV5-1; d_gene: NA; abundance: NA
CDR3nt: TGTGCCAGCAGTTCATACAGACTAGATACGCAGTATTTT; CDR3aa: CASSSYRLDTQYF; j_gene: TRBJ2-3; v_gene: TRBV12-3/TRBV12-4; d_gene: NA; abundance: NA
CDR3nt: TGTGCCAGTAGTTTACGACGGAATCAAGAGACCCAGTACTTC; CDR3aa: CASSLRRNQETQYF; j_gene: TRBJ2-5; v_gene: TRBV19; d_gene: NA; abundance: NA
CDR3nt: TGTGCCAGCAGACACGACAGGGTCGCCGAGCAGTACTTC; CDR3aa: CASRHDRVAEQYF; j_gene: TRBJ2-7; v_gene: TRBV7-9; d_gene: TRBD1; abundance: NA
CDR3nt: TGTGCCAGCAGTTACCCCCTTATAGACGCGAACACTGAAGCTTTCTTT; CDR3aa: CASSYPLIDANTEAFF; j_gene: TRBJ1-1; v_gene: TRBV7-9; d_gene: NA; abundance: NA
CDR3nt: TGTGCCACCAGCAGAGCTGGGGGGACAGTAAGTCAGCCCCAGCATTTT; CDR3aa: CATSRAGGTVSQPQHF; j_gene: TRBJ1-5; v_gene: TRBV15; d_gene: TRBD1; abundance: NA
CDR3nt: TGTGCCAGCAGCTTGGTGGGGAGCTCCTATAATTCACCCCTCCACTTT; CDR3aa: CASSLVGSSYNSPLHF; j_gene: TRBJ1-6; v_gene: TRBV5-6; d_gene: NA; abundance: NA
CDR3nt: TGTGCCAGCAGTCTGGAGCCTCTAGCGGCCCCAGAGACCCAGTACTTC; CDR3aa: CASSLEPLAAPETQYF; j_gene: TRBJ2-5; v_gene: TRBV27; d_gene: TRBD2; abundance: once
CDR3nt: TGTGCCAGCAGTTACTCCGGTAGCTCCTATAATTCACCCCTCCACTTT; CDR3aa: CASSYSGSSYNSPLHF; j_gene: TRBJ1-6; v_gene: TRBV6-5; d_gene: NA; abundance: NA
CDR3nt: TGCAGTGCCACACAGGGGCCTGAAGCTTTCTTT; CDR3aa: CSATQGPEAFF; j_gene: TRBJ1-1; v_gene: TRBV20-1; d_gene: TRBD1; abundance: NA
CDR3nt: TGTGCCAGCAGTTTCGTCCCGGGACAGGGATCAAGCTCCTATAATTCACCCCTCCACTTT; CDR3aa: CASSFVPGQGSSSYNSPLHF; j_gene: TRBJ1-6; v_gene: TRBV6-2/TRBV6-3; d_gene: TRBD1; abundance: once
CDR3nt: TGTGCCAGCACCATCTCTGGGGGCGGGTGCGTCTTC; CDR3aa: CASTISGGGCVF; j_gene: TRBJ2-1; v_gene: TRBV12-3/TRBV12-4; d_gene: NA; abundance: NA
CDR3nt: TGTGCCTCCCAGGACACCGCAAATCAGCCCCAGCATTTT; CDR3aa: CASQDTANQPQHF; j_gene: TRBJ1-5; v_gene: TRBV19; d_gene: NA; abundance: once
CDR3nt: TGTGCCAGCAGCTTAGGTAGCGGCCCCTACAATGAGCAGTTCTTC; CDR3aa: CASSLGSGPYNEQFF; j_gene: TRBJ2-1; v_gene: TRBV13; d_gene: NA; abundance: NA
CDR3nt: TGTGCCAGCAGCTTAGAGGGGGAGGCCTACGAGCAGTACTTC; CDR3aa: CASSLEGEAYEQYF; j_gene: TRBJ2-7; v_gene: TRBV5-4; d_gene: NA; abundance: once
CDR3nt: TGTGCCAGTAGTATAAAAGGAGATGATGAGCAGTTCTTC; CDR3aa: CASSIKGDDEQFF; j_gene: TRBJ2-1; v_gene: TRBV19; d_gene: NA; abundance: NA
CDR3nt: TGTGCCAGCAGGTCCCCTTACGAGCAGTACTTC; CDR3aa: CASRSPYEQYF; j_gene: TRBJ2-7; v_gene: TRBV6-5; d_gene: NA; abundance: NA
CDR3nt: TGTGCCAGCAGCTTAATGGGGGCCATCTATCAGCCCCAGCATTTT; CDR3aa: CASSLMGAIYQPQHF; j_gene: TRBJ1-5; v_gene: TRBV7-9; d_gene: NA; abundance: few
CDR3nt: TGTGCCAGCAGCTACACTAGCGGGGGGGCCAATGAGCAGTTCTTC; CDR3aa: CASSYTSGGANEQFF; j_gene: TRBJ2-1; v_gene: TRBV11-2; d_gene: TRBD2; abundance: NA